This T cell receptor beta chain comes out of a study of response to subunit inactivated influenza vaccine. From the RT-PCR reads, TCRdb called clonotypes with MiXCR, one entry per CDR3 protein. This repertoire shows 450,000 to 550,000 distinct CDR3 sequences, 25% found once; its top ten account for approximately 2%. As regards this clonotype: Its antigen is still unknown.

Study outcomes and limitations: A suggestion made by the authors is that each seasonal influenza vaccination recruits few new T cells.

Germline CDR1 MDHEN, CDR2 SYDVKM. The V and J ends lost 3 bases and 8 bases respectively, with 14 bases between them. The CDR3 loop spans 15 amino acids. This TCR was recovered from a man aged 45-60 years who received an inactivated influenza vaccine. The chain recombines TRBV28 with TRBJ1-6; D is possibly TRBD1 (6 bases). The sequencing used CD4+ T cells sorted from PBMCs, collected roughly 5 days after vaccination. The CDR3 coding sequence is TGTGCCAGCAGTTTCCCAGGGGACGGACATTCACCCCTCCACTTT. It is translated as CASSFPGDGHSPLHF.